This T cell receptor beta chain was observed in a study of radiation and T cells in renal cell carcinoma. Study conclusions and caveats: No pretreatment tumor biopsies were available for baseline clonotypes. In blood, top tumor clones expanded by 2 weeks, shrinking by 4.

On this clone: Antigen specificity is unknown.

Regarding time point: blood 2 weeks post-SBRT. Treatment indicated: 15 Gy SBRT to primary tumor, nephrectomy 4 weeks later. Repertoires were generated with immunoSEQ multiplex PCR, while TCRdb's copy carries only in-frame clones and drops some. The sample has about 130,000 clones; around 89% are singletons. The receptor was derived from a woman in her 70s with renal cell carcinoma. The input for sequencing was blood, taken from a patient whose treatment included radiotherapy and nephrectomy.

In DNA form, the CDR3 reads TGTGCCAGTAGCTGGGGAGACAGGGGGAACTATGGCTACACCTTC. Translated, it gives CASSWGDRGNYGYTF. The V and J genes are TRBV19 and TRBJ1-2; 9 bases line up with TRBD1. CDR3 length: 15 amino acids. The V and J ends lost 6 bases and 2 bases, in that order; junction bases with no gene match: 7. Germline assignment: CDR1 LNHDA and CDR2 SQIVND (reference sequence).